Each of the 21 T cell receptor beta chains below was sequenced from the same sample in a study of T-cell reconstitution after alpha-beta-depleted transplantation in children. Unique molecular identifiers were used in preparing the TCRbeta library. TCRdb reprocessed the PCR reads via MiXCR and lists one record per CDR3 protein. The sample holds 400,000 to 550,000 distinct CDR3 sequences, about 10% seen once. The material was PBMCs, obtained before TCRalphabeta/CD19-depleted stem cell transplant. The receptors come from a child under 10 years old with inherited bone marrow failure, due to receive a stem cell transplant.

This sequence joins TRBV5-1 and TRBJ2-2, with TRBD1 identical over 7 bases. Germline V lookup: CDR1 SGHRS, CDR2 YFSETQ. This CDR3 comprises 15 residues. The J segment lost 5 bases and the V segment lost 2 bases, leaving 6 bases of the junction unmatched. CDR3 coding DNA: TGCGCCAGCAGCTTCACAGGGGTCAGGACCGGGGAGCTGTTTTTT. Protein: CASSFTGVRTGELFF. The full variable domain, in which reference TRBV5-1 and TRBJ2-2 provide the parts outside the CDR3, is KAGVTQTPRYLIKTRGQQVTLSCSPISGHRSVSWYQQTPGQGLQFLFEYFSETQRNKGNFPGRFSGRQFSNSRSEMNVSTLELGDSALYLCASSFTGVRTGELFFGEGSRLTVL.

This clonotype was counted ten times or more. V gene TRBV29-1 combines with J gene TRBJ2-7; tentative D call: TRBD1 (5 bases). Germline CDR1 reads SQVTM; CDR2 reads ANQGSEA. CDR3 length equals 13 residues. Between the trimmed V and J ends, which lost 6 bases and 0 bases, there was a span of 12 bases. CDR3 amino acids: CSVKDKISYEQYF. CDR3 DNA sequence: TGCAGCGTGAAGGACAAAATCTCCTACGAGCAGTACTTC.

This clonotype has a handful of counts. CDR3 loop: CASSLPQGGNEQFF. Written as DNA, the CDR3 is TGTGCCAGCAGCTTACCGCAGGGAGGCAATGAGCAGTTCTTC. V is TRBV7-9 and J is TRBJ2-1; D is perhaps TRBD2 (6 bases). CDR3 size: 14 residues. CDR1 and CDR2 (germline): SEHNR, FQNEAQ (reference sequence). The V and J ends lost 2 bases and 6 bases respectively, with 11 bases between them.

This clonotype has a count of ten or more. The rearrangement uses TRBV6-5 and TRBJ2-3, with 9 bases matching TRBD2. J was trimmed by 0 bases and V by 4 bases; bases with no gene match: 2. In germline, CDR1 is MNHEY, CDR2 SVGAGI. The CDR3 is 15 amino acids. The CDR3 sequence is CASSSTSGSTDTQYF. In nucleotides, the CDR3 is TGTGCCAGCAGTTCCACTAGCGGGAGCACAGATACGCAGTATTTT.

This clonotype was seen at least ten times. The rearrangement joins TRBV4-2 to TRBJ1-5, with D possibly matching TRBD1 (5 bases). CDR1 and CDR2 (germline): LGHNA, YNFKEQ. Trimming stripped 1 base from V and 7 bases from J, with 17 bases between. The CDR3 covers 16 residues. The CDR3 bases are TGTGCCAGCAGCCAAGTTGGCAGGCAGGGTAAACAGCCCCAGCATTTT. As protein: CASSQVGRQGKQPQHF.

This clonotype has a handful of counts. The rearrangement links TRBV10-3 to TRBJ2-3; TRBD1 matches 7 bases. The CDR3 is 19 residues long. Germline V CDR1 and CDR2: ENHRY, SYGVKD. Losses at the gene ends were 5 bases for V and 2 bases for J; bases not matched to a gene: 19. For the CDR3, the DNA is TGTGCCATCAGTCCAACCTCTCGACAGGGCCTACGATACACAGATACGCAGTATTTT. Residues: CAISPTSRQGLRYTDTQYF.

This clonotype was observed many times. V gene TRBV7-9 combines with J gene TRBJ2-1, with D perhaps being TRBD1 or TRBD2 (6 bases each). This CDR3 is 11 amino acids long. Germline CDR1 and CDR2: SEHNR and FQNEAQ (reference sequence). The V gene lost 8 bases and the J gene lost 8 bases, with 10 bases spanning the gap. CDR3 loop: CASGGGDEQFF. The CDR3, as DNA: TGTGCCAGCGGGGGCGGGGATGAGCAGTTCTTC.

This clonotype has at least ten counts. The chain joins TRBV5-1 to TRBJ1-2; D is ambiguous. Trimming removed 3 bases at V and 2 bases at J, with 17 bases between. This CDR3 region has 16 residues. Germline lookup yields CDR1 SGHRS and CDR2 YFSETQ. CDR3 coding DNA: TGCGCCAGCAGCTGGACGGGGTTGGGCCAAAACTATGGCTACACCTTC. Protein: CASSWTGLGQNYGYTF. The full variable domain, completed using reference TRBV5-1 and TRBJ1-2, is KAGVTQTPRYLIKTRGQQVTLSCSPISGHRSVSWYQQTPGQGLQFLFEYFSETQRNKGNFPGRFSGRQFSNSRSEMNVSTLELGDSALYLCASSWTGLGQNYGYTFGSGTRLTVV.

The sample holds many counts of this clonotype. Here the CDR3 reads CASSYSGKSSYEQYF. In DNA form, the CDR3 reads TGTGCCAGCAGCTATAGCGGGAAGAGCTCCTACGAGCAGTACTTC. V usage is TRBV7-2 and J usage is TRBJ2-7, with 8 bases that match TRBD2. The CDR3 totals 15 residues. J lost 0 bases, V lost 4 bases, and 5 bases had no gene match. The germline V gene encodes CDR1 SGHTA and CDR2 FQGNSA.

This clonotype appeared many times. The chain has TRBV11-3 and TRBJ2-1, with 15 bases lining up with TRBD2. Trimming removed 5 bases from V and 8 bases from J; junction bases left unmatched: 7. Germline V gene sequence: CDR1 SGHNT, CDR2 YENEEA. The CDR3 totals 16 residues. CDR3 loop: CASSLGLAGGRDEQFF. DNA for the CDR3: TGTGCCAGCAGCCTGGGACTAGCGGGAGGTAGGGATGAGCAGTTCTTC.

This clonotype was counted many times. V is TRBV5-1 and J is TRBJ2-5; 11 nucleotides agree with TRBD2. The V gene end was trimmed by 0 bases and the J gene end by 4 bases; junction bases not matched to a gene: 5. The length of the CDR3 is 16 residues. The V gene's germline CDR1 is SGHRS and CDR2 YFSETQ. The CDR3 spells CASSLVLGLAGETQYF. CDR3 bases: TGCGCCAGCAGCTTGGTTCTAGGACTAGCGGGAGAGACCCAGTACTTC.

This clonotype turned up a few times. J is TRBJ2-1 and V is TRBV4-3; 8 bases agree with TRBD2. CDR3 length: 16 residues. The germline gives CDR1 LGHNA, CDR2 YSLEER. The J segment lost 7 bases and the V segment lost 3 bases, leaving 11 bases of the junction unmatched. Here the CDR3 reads CASSHGGGGMENEQFF. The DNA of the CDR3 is TGCGCCAGCAGCCACGGGGGGGGAGGCATGGAAAATGAGCAGTTCTTC.

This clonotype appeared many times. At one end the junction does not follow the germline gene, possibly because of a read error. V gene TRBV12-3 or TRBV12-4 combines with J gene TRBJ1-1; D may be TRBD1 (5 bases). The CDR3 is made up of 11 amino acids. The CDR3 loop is CASSRTTGAFF. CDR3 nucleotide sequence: TGTGCCAGCAGTCGGACAACTGGAGCTTTCTTT.

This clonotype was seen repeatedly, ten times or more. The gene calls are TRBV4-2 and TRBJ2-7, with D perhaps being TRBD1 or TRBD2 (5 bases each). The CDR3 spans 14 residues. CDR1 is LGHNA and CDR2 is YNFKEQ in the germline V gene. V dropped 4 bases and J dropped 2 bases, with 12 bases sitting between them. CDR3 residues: CASSPRDGAYEQYF. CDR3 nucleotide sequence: TGTGCCAGCAGCCCCCGGGACGGAGCCTACGAGCAGTACTTC.

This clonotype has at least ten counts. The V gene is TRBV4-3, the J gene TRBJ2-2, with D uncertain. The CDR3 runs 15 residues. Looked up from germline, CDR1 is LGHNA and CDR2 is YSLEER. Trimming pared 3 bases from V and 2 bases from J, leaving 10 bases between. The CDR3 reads CASSQGWANTGELFF. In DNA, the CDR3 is TGCGCCAGCAGCCAGGGGTGGGCAAACACCGGGGAGCTGTTTTTT.

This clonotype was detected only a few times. The DNA for the CDR3 is TGTGCCAGCAGCTCCGCGGGGAGTTGGGAGACCCAGTACTTC. It translates to CASSSAGSWETQYF. The chain employs TRBV5-4 and TRBJ2-5, with D possibly matching TRBD2 (6 bases). V was cut by 3 bases and J by 5 bases, with 14 bases left in between. Germline loops: CDR1 SGHNT, CDR2 YYREEE (reference sequence). The CDR3 totals 14 residues. Together with reference TRBV5-4 and TRBJ2-5, the CDR3 gives the full variable domain: ETGVTQSPTHLIKTRGQQVTLRCSSQSGHNTVSWYQQALGQGPQFIFQYYREEENGRGNFPPRFSGLQFPNYSSELNVNALELDDSALYLCASSSAGSWETQYFGPGTRLLVL.

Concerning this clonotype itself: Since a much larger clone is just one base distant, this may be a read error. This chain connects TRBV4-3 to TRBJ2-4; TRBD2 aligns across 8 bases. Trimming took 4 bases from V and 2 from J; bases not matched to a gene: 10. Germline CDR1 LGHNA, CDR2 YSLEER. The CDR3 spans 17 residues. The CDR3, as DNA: TGCGCCAGCAGCCCATTTATAGCGGGAATACCCAAAAACATTCAGTACTTC. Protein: CASSPFIAGIPKNIQYF.

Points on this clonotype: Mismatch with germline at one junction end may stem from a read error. Written as DNA, the CDR3 is TGTGCCAGCAGCTCAACGCGACAGACCATTAATGAAAAACTGTATTTT. Its protein is CASSSTRQTINEKLYF. This chain joins TRBV7-2 and TRBJ1-4, with D tentatively TRBD1 (5 bases). The CDR3 sequence is 16 residues long. Germline V gene data show CDR1 as SGHTA and CDR2 as FQGNSA. Drawing the rest from reference TRBV7-2 and TRBJ1-4, the complete variable domain is GAGVSQSPSNKVTEKGKDVELRCDPISGHTALYWYRQSLGQGLEFLIYFQGNSAPDKSGLPSDRFSAERTGGSVSTLTIQRTQQEDSAVYLCASSSTRQTINEKLYFGSGTQLSVL.

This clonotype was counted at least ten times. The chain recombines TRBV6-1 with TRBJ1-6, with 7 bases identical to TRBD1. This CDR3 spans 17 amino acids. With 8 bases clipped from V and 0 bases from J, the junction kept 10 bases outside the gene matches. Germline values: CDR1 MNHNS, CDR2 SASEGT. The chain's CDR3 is CASARQGGRSYNSPLHF. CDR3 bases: TGTGCCAGCGCGAGACAGGGTGGGCGCTCCTATAATTCACCCCTCCACTTT.

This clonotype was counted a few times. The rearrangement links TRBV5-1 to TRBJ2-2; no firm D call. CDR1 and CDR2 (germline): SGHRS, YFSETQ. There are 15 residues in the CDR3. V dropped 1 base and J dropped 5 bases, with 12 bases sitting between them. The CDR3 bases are TGCGCCAGCAGCTTGTTGTATGAACCGACCGGGGAGCTGTTTTTT. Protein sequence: CASSLLYEPTGELFF.

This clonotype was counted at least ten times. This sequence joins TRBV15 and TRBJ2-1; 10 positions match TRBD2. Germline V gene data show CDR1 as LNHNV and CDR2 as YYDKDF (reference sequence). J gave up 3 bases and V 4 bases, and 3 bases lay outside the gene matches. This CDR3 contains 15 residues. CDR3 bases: TGTGCCACCAGCATAGCGGGAGGTTACTACAATGAGCAGTTCTTC. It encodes CATSIAGGYYNEQFF.